These 25 T cell receptor beta chains originate from one sample sequenced in a study of T-cell reconstitution after alpha-beta-depleted transplantation in children. Preparation of the TCRbeta library used unique molecular identifiers. TCRdb processed the PCR reads anew with MiXCR; each CDR3 protein has one entry. The data contain 200,000 to 250,000 distinct CDR3 sequences, approximately 9.9% of them singletons. The sequences come from PBMCs from the stem cell graft donor, collected from the stem cell graft. These TCRs come from a human donor who donated a stem cell graft to a child with SCID.

Many counts were recorded for this clonotype. The chain has TRBV7-9 and TRBJ1-2; weak D call: TRBD1 (5 bases). Trimming cost V 1 base and J 2 bases, with 11 bases left between them. CDR1 and CDR2 from the germline V gene are SEHNR and FQNEAQ (reference sequence). The length of the CDR3 is 15 residues. CDR3 in DNA: TGTGCCAGCAGCTTAGGACAGAATGACAACTATGGCTACACCTTC. It codes for CASSLGQNDNYGYTF. Drawing the rest from reference TRBV7-9 and TRBJ1-2, the complete variable domain is DTGVSQNPRHKITKRGQNVTFRCDPISEHNRLYWYRQTLGQGPEFLTYFQNEAQLEKSRLLSDRFSAERPKGSFSTLEIQRTEQGDSAMYLCASSLGQNDNYGYTFGSGTRLTVV.

This clonotype was seen ten or more times. The rearrangement links TRBV5-1 to TRBJ1-1, with D possibly TRBD1 on 6 matching bases. The CDR3 extends over 15 amino acids. Germline CDR1 and CDR2: SGHRS and YFSETQ. Trimming pared 4 bases from V and 6 bases from J, leaving 19 bases between. The CDR3 region is CASSPFPQGPPEAFF. The CDR3 nucleotides are TGCGCCAGCAGCCCTTTTCCCCAGGGGCCCCCTGAAGCTTTCTTT.

This clonotype appeared many times. This chain joins TRBV5-1 and TRBJ2-3; 10 nucleotides line up with TRBD1. V trimming: 4 bases; J trimming: 5 bases; junction bases outside the gene matches: 4. Germline V gene lookup returns CDR1 SGHRS and CDR2 YFSETQ. The CDR3 has 14 residues. CDR3 amino acids: CASSTRTGGDTQYF. The CDR3 DNA is TGCGCCAGCAGCACTCGGACAGGGGGAGATACGCAGTATTTT. Filled out from reference TRBV5-1 and TRBJ2-3, the complete variable domain reads KAGVTQTPRYLIKTRGQQVTLSCSPISGHRSVSWYQQTPGQGLQFLFEYFSETQRNKGNFPGRFSGRQFSNSRSEMNVSTLELGDSALYLCASSTRTGGDTQYFGPGTRLTVL.

This clonotype was seen at least ten times. The rearrangement uses TRBV5-1 and TRBJ1-2; 9 positions agree with TRBD1. Looked up from germline, CDR1 is SGHRS and CDR2 is YFSETQ. With V trimmed by 4 bases and J by 8 bases, 15 bases remained unmatched. The CDR3 runs 16 residues. Here the CDR3 reads CASSPLTSGTGSGYTF. In nucleotides, the CDR3 is TGCGCCAGCAGCCCCCTGACTTCCGGGACAGGGAGCGGCTACACCTTC. Using reference TRBV5-1 and TRBJ1-2 for the parts outside the CDR3, the full variable domain is KAGVTQTPRYLIKTRGQQVTLSCSPISGHRSVSWYQQTPGQGLQFLFEYFSETQRNKGNFPGRFSGRQFSNSRSEMNVSTLELGDSALYLCASSPLTSGTGSGYTFGSGTRLTVV.

This clonotype has at least ten counts. The V call is TRBV5-1, the J call TRBJ2-6; D uncertain. Trimming took 3 bases from V and 0 from J, leaving 4 bases between them. The CDR3 runs 14 residues. Per germline, CDR1 SGHRS and CDR2 YFSETQ. In DNA form, the CDR3 reads TGCGCCAGCAGCTCCGGCTCTGGGGCCAACGTCCTGACTTTC. This codes for CASSSGSGANVLTF.

This clonotype was counted many times. The V gene is TRBV7-9, the J gene TRBJ2-7; unclear D gene. V shed 5 bases and J shed 3 bases, with 11 bases lying between them. CDR1 is SEHNR and CDR2 is FQNEAQ in the germline V gene (reference sequence). The CDR3 sequence is 13 residues long. CDR3 sequence (DNA): TGTGCCAGCAGCATTCAGGACGGCTACGAGCAGTACTTC. Translated: CASSIQDGYEQYF.

This clonotype was detected only a few times. The CDR3 sequence is CSASVWDRGNSPLHF. Here the CDR3 DNA reads TGCAGTGCTAGCGTGTGGGACAGGGGCAATTCACCCCTCCACTTT. This chain joins TRBV20-1 and TRBJ1-6; 10 bases map to TRBD1. This CDR3 has 15 residues. Germline assignment: CDR1 DFQATT and CDR2 SNEGSKA (reference sequence). V gave up 3 bases and J gave up 7 bases; unmatched junction bases: 6.

This clonotype showed up many times. The rearrangement uses TRBV5-1 and TRBJ2-5; perhaps TRBD1 as D (7 bases). Germline assignment: CDR1 SGHRS and CDR2 YFSETQ. This CDR3 comprises 14 residues. Trimming left V 3 bases short and J 1 base short, with 10 bases between. The CDR3 here is CASSSGGGQETQYF. CDR3 in DNA: TGCGCCAGCAGCTCAGGGGGAGGCCAAGAGACCCAGTACTTC. Full variable domain (remainder filled in from reference TRBV5-1 and TRBJ2-5): KAGVTQTPRYLIKTRGQQVTLSCSPISGHRSVSWYQQTPGQGLQFLFEYFSETQRNKGNFPGRFSGRQFSNSRSEMNVSTLELGDSALYLCASSSGGGQETQYFGPGTRLLVL.

This clonotype was counted at least ten times. CDR3 DNA sequence: TGCGCCAGCAGCTTGGGGTCGGACAGGGGAGCCAAAAACATTCAGTACTTC. Protein: CASSLGSDRGAKNIQYF. The chain joins TRBV5-1 to TRBJ2-4, with 9 bases lining up with TRBD1. The CDR3 loop spans 17 amino acids. Germline V gene lookup returns CDR1 SGHRS and CDR2 YFSETQ. With 0 bases clipped from V and 0 bases from J, the junction kept 4 bases outside the gene matches.

This clonotype was counted many times. CDR3 coding DNA: TGTGCCTCAGGGGATGCCTCGTACGAGCAGTACTTC. This gives the protein CASGDASYEQYF. V usage is TRBV11-1 and J usage is TRBJ2-7; maybe TRBD1 (6 bases). This CDR3 comprises 12 residues. The germline V and J ends were trimmed by 11 bases and 4 bases, with 15 bases remaining between them. The germline V gene encodes CDR1 SGHAT and CDR2 FQDESV (reference sequence).

A few counts support this clonotype. The chain employs TRBV3-1 and TRBJ1-2; 10 positions match TRBD1. Germline trimming cut 4 bases from V and 6 bases from J; bases unmatched to any gene: 5. Germline values: CDR1 LGHDT, CDR2 YNNKEL (reference sequence). This CDR3 is 14 amino acids long. Here the CDR3 DNA reads TGTGCCAGCAGCCCTTTAGGGACAGGGGATGGCTACACCTTC. Amino acid sequence: CASSPLGTGDGYTF.

To note about this clonotype: A much larger clonotype is one base distant, so this may be a read error. This chain links TRBV20-1 with TRBJ2-1; 8 bases align to TRBD2. From germline, CDR1 is DFQATT and CDR2 SNEGSKA (reference sequence). The CDR3 runs to 17 residues. As DNA, the CDR3 is TGCTGTGCTAGAGATGTATACCGAGCGGGGGTTTACAATGAGCAGTTCTTC. Translation gives CCARDVYRAGVYNEQFF.

This clonotype was detected ten times or more. This chain connects TRBV5-1 to TRBJ2-7; 8 bases align to TRBD1. CDR3 length: 15 amino acids. J gave up 0 bases and V 5 bases, and 7 bases lay outside the gene matches. Per the germline V gene, CDR1 is SGHRS and CDR2 is YFSETQ. CDR3 loop: CASSSTGAASYEQYF. The CDR3 nucleotides are TGCGCCAGCAGTTCGACAGGGGCCGCCTCCTACGAGCAGTACTTC.

This chain uses TRBV12-3 or TRBV12-4 with TRBJ2-5; 7 bases line up with TRBD1. J gave up 7 bases and V 7 bases, and 9 bases lay outside the gene matches. The CDR3 length is 13 residues. CDR3 sequence reads: CASNRGTVGTQYF. The CDR3 DNA reads TGTGCCAGCAATAGAGGGACAGTTGGGACCCAGTACTTC.

This clonotype was observed at least ten times. The chain carries TRBV5-1 and TRBJ1-4; D is perhaps TRBD1 (6 bases). This CDR3 has 15 residues. V was clipped by 2 bases and J by 5 bases, with 13 bases between them. The germline V gene encodes CDR1 SGHRS and CDR2 YFSETQ. The CDR3 is CASSFSGVRNEKLFF. CDR3 DNA: TGCGCCAGCAGCTTCTCAGGGGTGAGAAATGAAAAACTGTTTTTT.

This clonotype was detected ten times or more. V is TRBV15 and J is TRBJ1-2; 8 bases line up with TRBD1. Germline CDR1 reads LNHNV; CDR2 reads YYDKDF (reference sequence). V was clipped by 1 base and J by 6 bases; unmatched bases: 7. The length of the CDR3 is 15 residues. In DNA form, the CDR3 reads TGTGCCACCAGCAGAGGGGGCAGGGACAGGAATGGCTACACCTTC. It specifies CATSRGGRDRNGYTF. Full variable domain (rest looked up from reference TRBV15 and TRBJ1-2): DAMVIQNPRYQVTQFGKPVTLSCSQTLNHNVMYWYQQKSSQAPKLLFHYYDKDFNNEADTPDNFQSRRPNTSFCFLDIRSPGLGDTAMYLCATSRGGRDRNGYTFGSGTRLTVV.

This clonotype was found many times. This chain links TRBV12-3 or TRBV12-4 with TRBJ2-5; D gene uncertain. The CDR3 spans 12 residues. Trimming took 2 bases from V and 5 from J, leaving 6 bases between them. The CDR3 nucleotides read TGTGCCAGCAGTTTACTCCGGGAGACCCAGTACTTC. Protein sequence: CASSLLRETQYF.

This clonotype was observed many times. This rearrangement joins TRBV6-1 to TRBJ1-4; TRBD1 aligns across 7 bases. CDR1 and CDR2 (germline): MNHNS, SASEGT. This CDR3 is built from 19 residues. J lost 8 bases, V lost 6 bases, and 24 bases had no gene match. CDR3 sequence (DNA): TGTGCCAGCAGCCTATACCCCCGACAGGGCCCCACCAAGAGCGAAAAACTGTTTTTT. Amino acid sequence: CASSLYPRQGPTKSEKLFF.

The sample holds many counts of this clonotype. V is TRBV7-2 and J is TRBJ1-1; no reliable D call. Trimming stripped 3 bases from V and 8 bases from J, with 7 bases between. Germline V gene data show CDR1 as SGHTA and CDR2 as FQGNSA. The CDR3 extends over 11 amino acids. The CDR3 DNA sequence: TGTGCCAGCAGCTTGGGCGGAGAAGCTTTCTTT. Amino acid sequence: CASSLGGEAFF.

This clonotype was recorded at least ten times. The chain employs TRBV5-1 and TRBJ1-1; D ambiguous. The CDR3 contains 15 residues. The V gene lost 0 bases and the J gene lost 4 bases, with 13 bases spanning the gap. CDR1 is SGHRS and CDR2 is YFSETQ in the germline V gene. The chain's CDR3 is CASSLGAGLLTEAFF. CDR3 nucleotides: TGCGCCAGCAGCTTGGGGGCAGGACTACTCACTGAAGCTTTCTTT.

This clonotype was counted at least ten times. J is TRBJ2-6 and V is TRBV7-3, with D tentatively TRBD2 (6 bases). V lost 5 bases and J 0 bases, leaving 17 bases between the germline ends. Germline CDR1 is SGHTA and CDR2 is FQGTGA. This CDR3 region has 18 residues. This CDR3 reads CASSDGLSGDSGANVLTF. The CDR3 nucleotides are TGTGCCAGCAGCGACGGACTATCCGGCGACTCTGGGGCCAACGTCCTGACTTTC.

This clonotype was recorded many times. The chain recombines TRBV5-1 with TRBJ2-1; maybe TRBD1 (6 bases). Looked up from germline, CDR1 is SGHRS and CDR2 is YFSETQ. V gave up 3 bases and J gave up 3 bases, with 16 bases separating them. CDR3 size: 16 residues. CDR3 in amino acids: CASSYGGGLLYNEQFF. CDR3 nucleotides: TGCGCCAGCAGCTACGGTGGGGGCCTACTCTACAATGAGCAGTTCTTC. Drawing the rest from reference TRBV5-1 and TRBJ2-1, the complete variable domain is KAGVTQTPRYLIKTRGQQVTLSCSPISGHRSVSWYQQTPGQGLQFLFEYFSETQRNKGNFPGRFSGRQFSNSRSEMNVSTLELGDSALYLCASSYGGGLLYNEQFFGPGTRLTVL.

This clonotype showed up many times. This chain links TRBV19 with TRBJ1-2, with 8 bases identical to TRBD1. Unmatched junction bases numbered 9, after V lost 5 bases and J lost 4 bases. CDR1 and CDR2 (germline): LNHDA, SQIVND (reference sequence). The CDR3 runs to 15 residues. CDR3 region: CASSSTGDVGYGYTF. The CDR3, as DNA: TGTGCCAGTAGTTCGACAGGGGATGTTGGCTATGGCTACACCTTC.

This clonotype was seen ten or more times. The genes are TRBV12-3 or TRBV12-4 and TRBJ2-5; D perhaps matches TRBD1 (5 bases). The V and J ends lost 6 bases and 5 bases respectively, with 7 bases between them. CDR3 length: 11 residues. The CDR3 reads CASRAGETQYF. In DNA form, the CDR3 reads TGTGCCAGCAGAGCAGGGGAGACCCAGTACTTC.

This clonotype has a count of ten or more. This rearrangement joins TRBV20-1 to TRBJ2-4, with 10 positions matching TRBD1. Germline lookup yields CDR1 DFQATT and CDR2 SNEGSKA (reference sequence). The CDR3 has 14 amino acids. J lost 6 bases, V lost 6 bases, and 8 bases had no gene match. The CDR3 sequence is CSAGDRGRGNIQYF. DNA for the CDR3: TGCAGTGCAGGTGACAGGGGGCGAGGAAACATTCAGTACTTC.